This entry is about one T cell receptor (beta chain). The antigen remains unidentified. The sample originates from a study of CXCR3-negative and CXCR3-positive naive CD8 T cells. Study-wide findings and caveats: Compared with CXCR3-negative naive cells, CXCR3-positive naive cells showed more hydrophobic TRB CDR3s.

CDR3 length: 20 amino acids. The germline gives CDR1 MDHEN, CDR2 SYDVKM. Researchers reported sorting every CD8+ T cell subset in triplicate, a few hundred thousand cells per sort. UMI-labeled 5' RACE TRB cDNA libraries were prepared from the cells. TCRdb re-called the 5' RACE reads; one entry per CDR3 protein, DNA not given. This table holds roughly 24,000 distinct CDR3 sequences. The V and J genes are TRBV28 and TRBJ2-7; absent DNA, TCRdb's TRBD1 call cannot be checked. Specimen: naive CXCR3- CD8+ T cells from blood. Specified subset: CD45RO-CCR7+CD27+CD95- naive CD8+ T cells lacking CXCR3 (TNR3-). The clonotype comes from a human donor in good health. Some clones in this sample may be carry-over from other donors' samples. This CDR3 is CASSLVHIPLLLREDYEQYF. Together with reference TRBV28 and TRBJ2-7, the CDR3 gives the full variable domain: DVKVTQSSRYLVKRTGEKVFLECVQDMDHENMFWYRQDPGLGLRLIYFSYDVKMKEKGDIPEGYSVSREKKERFSLILESASTNQTSMYLCASSLVHIPLLLREDYEQYFGPGTRLTVT.